This T cell receptor (beta chain) was captured in a study of blood T cell repertoires in COVID-19. Study-level information: Acute and convalescent COVID-19 samples came from the United States, Italy and Spain. The cDNA or gDNA used as material had been derived from T cells, B-cell-depleted T cells, or PBMCs.

Losses at the gene ends were 0 bases for V and 4 bases for J; bases not matched to a gene: 12. The germline gives CDR1 LNHDA, CDR2 SQIVND (reference sequence). This CDR3 spans 18 amino acids. Authors' data handling: The authors estimated nucleated cell counts from reference gene primer amplification. The repertoire was sequenced with immunoSEQ multiplex PCR; TCRdb's copy has only in-frame clones and lacks some. V and J calls and clone size are copied from that table; D and trimming were computed from the DNA. The sample lists under 40,000 clones; 75% to 90% were seen once. The chain joins TRBV19 to TRBJ2-5; 9 bases agree with TRBD2. The clonotype originates from a man aged 45-65 years with active or convalescent COVID-19. Sequencing was done on a sample of peripheral blood. The DNA for the CDR3 is TGTGCCAGTAGTATAGATAATCGAGCGGGAGGATGGGCAGAGACCCAGTACTTC. Translation: CASSIDNRAGGWAETQYF.